This TCR beta chain was captured in a study of long-term antiretroviral therapy in people with HIV. About this clone: Antigen unknown.

Sequencing used immunoSEQ v3.0 at survey level. TCRdb keeps only in-frame clones here, not all; method: immunoSEQ multiplex PCR. The sample contains more than 25,000 clones, approximately 90% of which appear only once. Germline CDR1 reads SGHRS; CDR2 reads YFSETQ. The CDR3 length is 14 residues. The V end was cut by 2 bases, the J end by 4 bases, with 11 bases between. The content of samples before DNA extraction was roughly 1-10 million cryopreserved PBMC. Study observations and caveats: Clones showing expansion before ART dominated the repertoire at all time points. The range of CDR3 lengths in HIV repertoires proved narrower than that found in controls.

V gene TRBV5-1 combines with J gene TRBJ2-3, with D possibly being TRBD1 (6 bases). The clonotype originates from a man in his fifties or sixties with HIV. Sequenced material: unsorted PBMCs, taken around 5 years before starting antiretroviral therapy. The CDR3: CASSLDSGADTQYF. Here the CDR3 DNA reads TGCGCCAGCAGCTTAGACTCAGGGGCAGATACGCAGTATTTT.